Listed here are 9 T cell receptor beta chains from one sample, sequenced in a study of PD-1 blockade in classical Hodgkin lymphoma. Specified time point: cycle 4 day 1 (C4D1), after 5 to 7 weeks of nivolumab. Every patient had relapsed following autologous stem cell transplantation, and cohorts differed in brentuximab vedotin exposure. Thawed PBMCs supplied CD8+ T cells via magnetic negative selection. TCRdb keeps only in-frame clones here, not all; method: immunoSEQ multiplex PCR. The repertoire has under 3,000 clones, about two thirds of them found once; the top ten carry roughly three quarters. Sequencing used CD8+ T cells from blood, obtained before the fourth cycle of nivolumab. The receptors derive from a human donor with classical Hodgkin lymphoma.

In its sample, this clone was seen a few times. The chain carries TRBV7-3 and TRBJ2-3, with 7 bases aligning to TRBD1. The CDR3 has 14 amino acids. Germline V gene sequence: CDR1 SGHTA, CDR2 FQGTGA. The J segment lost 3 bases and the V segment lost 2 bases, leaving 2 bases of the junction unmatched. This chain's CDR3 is CASSLGTVTDTQYF. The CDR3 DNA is TGTGCCAGCAGCTTAGGGACAGTGACAGATACGCAGTATTTT.

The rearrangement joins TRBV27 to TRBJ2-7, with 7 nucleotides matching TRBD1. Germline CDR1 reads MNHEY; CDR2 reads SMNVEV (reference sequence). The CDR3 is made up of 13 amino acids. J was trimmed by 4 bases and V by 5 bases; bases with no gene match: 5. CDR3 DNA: TGTGCCAGCAGTCTACAGGGGCCTTACGAGCAGTACTTC. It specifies CASSLQGPYEQYF.

CDR3 bases: TGTGCCAGCAGTTCAACAAGACAGGGTCCCAACTATGGCTACACCTTC. This translates into CASSSTRQGPNYGYTF. The gene calls are TRBV28 and TRBJ1-2; TRBD1 aligns across 7 bases. Looked up from germline, CDR1 is MDHEN and CDR2 is SYDVKM. CDR3 length equals 16 residues. V dropped 4 bases and J dropped 2; count of bases not matched to a gene: 10.

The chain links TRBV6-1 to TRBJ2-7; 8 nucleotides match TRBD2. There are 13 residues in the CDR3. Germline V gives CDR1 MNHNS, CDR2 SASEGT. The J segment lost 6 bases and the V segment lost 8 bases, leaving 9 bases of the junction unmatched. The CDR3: CASVRGGLAEQYF. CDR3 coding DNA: TGTGCCAGCGTTCGGGGGGGCCTAGCCGAGCAGTACTTC.

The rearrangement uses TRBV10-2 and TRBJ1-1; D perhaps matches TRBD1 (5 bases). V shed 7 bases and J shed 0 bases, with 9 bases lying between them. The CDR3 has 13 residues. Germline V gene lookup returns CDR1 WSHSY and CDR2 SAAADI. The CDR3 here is CASKTGLNTEAFF. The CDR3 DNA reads TGCGCCAGCAAAACAGGACTGAACACTGAAGCTTTCTTT.

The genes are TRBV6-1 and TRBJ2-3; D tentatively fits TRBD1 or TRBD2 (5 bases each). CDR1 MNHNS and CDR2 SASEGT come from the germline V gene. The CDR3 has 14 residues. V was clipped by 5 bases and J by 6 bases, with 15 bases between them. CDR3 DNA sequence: TGTGCCAGCAGTCCCGGGACCCCGGCGGATACGCAGTATTTT. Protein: CASSPGTPADTQYF.

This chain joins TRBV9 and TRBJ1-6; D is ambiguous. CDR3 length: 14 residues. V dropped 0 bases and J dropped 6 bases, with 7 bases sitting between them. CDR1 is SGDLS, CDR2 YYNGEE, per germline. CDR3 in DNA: TGTGCCAGCAGCGTAGCTCAAAGTAATTCACCCCTCCACTTT. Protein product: CASSVAQSNSPLHF.

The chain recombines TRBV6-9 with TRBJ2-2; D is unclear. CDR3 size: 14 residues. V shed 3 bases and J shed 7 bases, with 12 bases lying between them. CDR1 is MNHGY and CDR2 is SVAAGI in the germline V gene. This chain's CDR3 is CASSYGPSNGELFF. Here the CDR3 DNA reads TGTGCCAGCAGTTACGGCCCCTCGAACGGGGAGCTGTTTTTT.

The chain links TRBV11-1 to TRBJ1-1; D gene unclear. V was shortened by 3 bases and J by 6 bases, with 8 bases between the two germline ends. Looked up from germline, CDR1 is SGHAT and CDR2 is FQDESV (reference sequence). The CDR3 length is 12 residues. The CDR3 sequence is CASSFGEAEAFF. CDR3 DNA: TGTGCCAGCAGCTTTGGTGAGGCTGAAGCTTTCTTT.